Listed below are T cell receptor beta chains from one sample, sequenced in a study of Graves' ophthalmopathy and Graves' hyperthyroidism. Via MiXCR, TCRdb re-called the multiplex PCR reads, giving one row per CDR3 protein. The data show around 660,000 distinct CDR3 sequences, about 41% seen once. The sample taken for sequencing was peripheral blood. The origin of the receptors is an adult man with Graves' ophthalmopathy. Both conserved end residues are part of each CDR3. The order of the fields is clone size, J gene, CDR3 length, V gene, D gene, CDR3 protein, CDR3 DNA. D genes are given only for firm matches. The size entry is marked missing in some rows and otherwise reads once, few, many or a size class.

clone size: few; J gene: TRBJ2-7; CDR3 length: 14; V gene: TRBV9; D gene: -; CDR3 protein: CASSTTSTGHEQYF; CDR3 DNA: TGTGCCAGCTCAACTACCAGCACGGGGCACGAGCAGTACTTC
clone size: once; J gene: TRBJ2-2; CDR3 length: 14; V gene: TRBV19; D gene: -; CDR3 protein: CASSRRVGLGELFF; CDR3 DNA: TGTGCCAGTAGTCGCAGGGTGGGTTTAGGGGAGCTGTTTTTT
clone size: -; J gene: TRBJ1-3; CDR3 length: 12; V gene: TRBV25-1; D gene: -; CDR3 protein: CASRGTANTIYF; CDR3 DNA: TGTGCCAGTAGGGGGACGGCGAACACCATATATTTT
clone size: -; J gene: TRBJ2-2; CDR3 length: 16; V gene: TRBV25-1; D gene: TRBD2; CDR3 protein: CASTSGRAANTGELFF; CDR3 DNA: TGTGCCTCGACTAGCGGGAGGGCCGCGAACACCGGGGAGCTGTTTTTT
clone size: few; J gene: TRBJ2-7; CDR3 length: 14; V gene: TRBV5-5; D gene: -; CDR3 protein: CASSLRGFSDEQYF; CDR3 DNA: TGTGCCAGCAGCTTAAGGGGATTTTCTGACGAGCAGTACTTC
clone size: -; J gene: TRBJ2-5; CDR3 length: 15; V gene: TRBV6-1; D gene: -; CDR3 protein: CASSLHPRQSETQYF; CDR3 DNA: TGTGCCAGCAGCCTACACCCCCGCCAGTCGGAGACCCAGTACTTC
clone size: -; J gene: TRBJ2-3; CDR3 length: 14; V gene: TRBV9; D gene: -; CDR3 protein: CASSVGVSTDTQYF; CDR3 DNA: TGTGCCAGCAGCGTAGGAGTAAGCACAGATACGCAGTATTTT
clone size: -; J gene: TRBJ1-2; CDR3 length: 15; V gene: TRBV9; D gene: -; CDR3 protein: CASSVGGQANYGYTF; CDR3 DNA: TGTGCCAGCAGCGTGGGGGGGCAGGCCAACTATGGCTACACCTTC
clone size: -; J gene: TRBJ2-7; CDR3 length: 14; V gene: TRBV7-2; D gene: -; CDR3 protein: CASSYVKGPHEQYF; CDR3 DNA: TGTGCCAGCAGTTACGTTAAGGGACCCCACGAGCAGTACTTC
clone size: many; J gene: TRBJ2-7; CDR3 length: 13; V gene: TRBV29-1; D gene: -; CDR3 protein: CSVSRTQANEQYF; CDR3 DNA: TGCAGCGTTAGTCGGACCCAAGCCAACGAGCAGTACTTC
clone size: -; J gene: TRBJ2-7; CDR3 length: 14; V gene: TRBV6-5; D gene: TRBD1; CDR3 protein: CASSLTGVLHEQYF; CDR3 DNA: TGTGCCAGCAGTCTAACAGGGGTATTGCACGAGCAGTACTTC
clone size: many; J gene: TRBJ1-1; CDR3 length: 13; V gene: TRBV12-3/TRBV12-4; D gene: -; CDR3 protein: CASRSRQNTEAFF; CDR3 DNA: TGTGCCAGCAGATCAAGGCAGAACACTGAAGCTTTCTTT
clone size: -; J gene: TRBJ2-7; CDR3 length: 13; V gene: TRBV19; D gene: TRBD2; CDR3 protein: CASGAGGGYEQYF; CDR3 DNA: TGTGCCAGTGGGGCGGGGGGCGGCTACGAGCAGTACTTC
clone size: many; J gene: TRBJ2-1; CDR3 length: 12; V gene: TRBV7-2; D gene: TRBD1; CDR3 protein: CASSLVRTGVFF; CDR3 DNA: TGTGCCAGCAGCTTAGTTAGGACAGGGGTATTCTTC
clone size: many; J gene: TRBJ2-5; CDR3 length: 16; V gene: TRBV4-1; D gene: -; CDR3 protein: CASSQDWPQGQETQYF; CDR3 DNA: TGCGCCAGCAGCCAAGATTGGCCGCAGGGCCAAGAGACCCAGTACTTC
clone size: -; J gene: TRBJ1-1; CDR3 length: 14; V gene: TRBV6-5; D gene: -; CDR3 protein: CASRQPPLNTEAFF; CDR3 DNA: TGTGCCAGCAGACAGCCCCCCTTGAACACTGAAGCTTTCTTT
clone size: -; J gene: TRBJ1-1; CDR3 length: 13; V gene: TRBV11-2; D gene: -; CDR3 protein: CASQVSLNTEAFF; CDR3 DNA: TGTGCCAGCCAAGTATCTTTGAACACTGAAGCTTTCTTT
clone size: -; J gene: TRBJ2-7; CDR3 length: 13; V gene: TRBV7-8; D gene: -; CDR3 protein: CASSFGSVSEQYF; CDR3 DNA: TGTGCCAGCAGCTTTGGGTCGGTCAGCGAGCAGTACTTC
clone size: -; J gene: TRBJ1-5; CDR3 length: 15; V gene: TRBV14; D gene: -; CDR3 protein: CASSQDGRYNQPQHF; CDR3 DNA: TGTGCCAGCAGCCAAGATGGGAGGTACAATCAGCCCCAGCATTTT
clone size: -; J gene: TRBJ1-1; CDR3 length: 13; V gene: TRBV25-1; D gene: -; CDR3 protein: CAWSVRVEAEAFF; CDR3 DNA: TGTGCCTGGAGTGTACGGGTCGAGGCTGAAGCTTTCTTT
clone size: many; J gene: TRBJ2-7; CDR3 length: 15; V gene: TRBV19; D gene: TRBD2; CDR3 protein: CASSMVSGGGTEQYF; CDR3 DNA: TGTGCCAGTAGTATGGTTAGCGGGGGGGGAACCGAGCAGTACTTC
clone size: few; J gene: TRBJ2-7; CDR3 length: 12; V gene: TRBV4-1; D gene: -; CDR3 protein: CASSQNKYEQYF; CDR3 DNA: TGCGCCAGCAGCCAAAACAAATACGAGCAGTACTTC
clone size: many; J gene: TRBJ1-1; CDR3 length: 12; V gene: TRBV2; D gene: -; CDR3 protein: CASNGQGPEAFF; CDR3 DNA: TGTGCCAGCAATGGTCAGGGGCCTGAAGCTTTCTTT
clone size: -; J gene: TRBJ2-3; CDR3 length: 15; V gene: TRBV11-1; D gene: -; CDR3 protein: CASSLVPGDTDTQYF; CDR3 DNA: TGTGCCAGCAGCTTAGTCCCCGGGGACACAGATACGCAGTATTTT
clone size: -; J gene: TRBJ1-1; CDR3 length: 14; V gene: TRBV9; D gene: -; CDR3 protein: CARASPPLNTEAFF; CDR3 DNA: TGTGCTAGAGCCAGCCCTCCATTAAACACTGAAGCTTTCTTT
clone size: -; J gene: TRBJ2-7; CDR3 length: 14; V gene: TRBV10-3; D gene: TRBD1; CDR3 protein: CAIGGRDRDYEQYF; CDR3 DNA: TGTGCCATCGGGGGCCGGGACAGGGACTACGAGCAGTACTTC
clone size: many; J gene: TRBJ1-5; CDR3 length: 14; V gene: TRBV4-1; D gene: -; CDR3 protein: CASSQVSRSGAQHF; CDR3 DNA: TGCGCCAGCAGCCAAGTCTCTCGGTCGGGTGCCCAGCATTTT